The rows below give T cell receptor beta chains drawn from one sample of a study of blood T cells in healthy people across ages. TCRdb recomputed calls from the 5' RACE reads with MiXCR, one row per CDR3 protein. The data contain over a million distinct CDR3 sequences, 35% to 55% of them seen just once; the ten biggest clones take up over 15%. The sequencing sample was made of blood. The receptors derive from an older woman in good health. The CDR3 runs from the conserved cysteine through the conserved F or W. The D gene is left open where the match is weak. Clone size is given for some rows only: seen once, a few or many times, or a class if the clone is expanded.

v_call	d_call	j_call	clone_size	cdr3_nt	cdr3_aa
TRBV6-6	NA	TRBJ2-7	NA	TGTGCCAGCAGTAACGGGACCCCCGGGCTAGCCGAGCAGTACTTC	CASSNGTPGLAEQYF
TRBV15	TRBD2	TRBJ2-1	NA	TGTGCCACCAGCATGAGCGGGGAGGTCTACAATGAGCAGTTCTTC	CATSMSGEVYNEQFF
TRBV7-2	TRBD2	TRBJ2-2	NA	TGTGCCAGCAGCTTAACTATAGCGGGAGGGCGCACCGGGGAGCTGTTTTTT	CASSLTIAGGRTGELFF
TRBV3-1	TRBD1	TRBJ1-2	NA	TGTGCCAGCAGCCAAGTAGGGGGCAAGCAAGATGGCTACACCTTC	CASSQVGGKQDGYTF
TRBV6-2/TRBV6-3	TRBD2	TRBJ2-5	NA	TGTGCCAGCAAGATGGACGGGAGGAAGGACGGGACCCAGTACTTC	CASKMDGRKDGTQYF
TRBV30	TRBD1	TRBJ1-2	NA	TGTGCCTGGAGGGGGACCGACAGGGCTCCCTATGGCTACACCTTC	CAWRGTDRAPYGYTF
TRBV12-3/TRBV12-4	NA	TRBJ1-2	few	TGTGCCAGCAGTTTAGCGCTGTCAGGGAGAGGCTACACCTTC	CASSLALSGRGYTF
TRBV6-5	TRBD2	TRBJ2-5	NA	TGTGCCAGCAGTCGCCCAGCGGGAGGGATCAATGAGCAGTACTTC	CASSRPAGGINEQYF
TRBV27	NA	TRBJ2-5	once	TGTGCCAGCAGTTTGGGGGAGAGGGGAGACGGAGAGACCCAGTACTTC	CASSLGERGDGETQYF
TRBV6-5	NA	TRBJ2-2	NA	TGTGCCAGCACCTACCTGCCAGGGGCAAACACCGGGGAGCTGTTTTTT	CASTYLPGANTGELFF
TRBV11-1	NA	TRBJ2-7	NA	TGTGCCAGCAGCTTAGTGCCTAGCGCGCATGAGCAGTACTTC	CASSLVPSAHEQYF
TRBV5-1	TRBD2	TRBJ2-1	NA	TGCGCCAGCAGCTTAAGTGGACTAGCGGGAGTTGAGCAGTTCTTC	CASSLSGLAGVEQFF
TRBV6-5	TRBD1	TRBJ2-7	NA	TGTGCCAGCCGCTCCGGGACAGCCACTATGAAGCAGTACTTC	CASRSGTATMKQYF
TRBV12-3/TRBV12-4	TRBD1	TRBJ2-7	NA	TGTGCCAGCAGGCCTTCCGGGACAGGGACCTACGAGCAGTACTTC	CASRPSGTGTYEQYF
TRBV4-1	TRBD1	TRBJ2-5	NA	TGCGCCAGCAGCCTACGACCGGGACAGGGAGAGACCCAGTACTTC	CASSLRPGQGETQYF
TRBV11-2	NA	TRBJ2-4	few	TGTGCCAGCAGCTTAGATCAGGGGATAGCCAAAAACATTCAGTACTTC	CASSLDQGIAKNIQYF
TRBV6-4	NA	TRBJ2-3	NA	TGTGCCAGCAGTGTCGGGACTCCCACAGATACGCAGTATTTT	CASSVGTPTDTQYF
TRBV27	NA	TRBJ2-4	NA	TGTGCCAGCAGTTCCCAGGGGGGGGAGGGCAAAAACATTCAGTACTTC	CASSSQGGEGKNIQYF
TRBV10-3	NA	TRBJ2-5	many	TGTGCCATCAGTGAGTCGCAAGGACAAGAGACCCAGTACTTC	CAISESQGQETQYF
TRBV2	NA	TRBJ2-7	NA	TGTGCCAGCGCCCCTCTATATTCCTACGAGCAGTACTTC	CASAPLYSYEQYF
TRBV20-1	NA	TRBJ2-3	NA	TGCAGTGCTAGAGACGGATTAGACACAGATACGCAGTATTTT	CSARDGLDTDTQYF
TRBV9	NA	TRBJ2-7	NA	TGTGCCAGCAGCGAGAACGCGGGACCGCCGGACGAGCAGTACTTC	CASSENAGPPDEQYF
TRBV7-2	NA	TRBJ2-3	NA	TGTGCCAGCAGCCACAATCGGGGGTCTTGGGGCACAGATACGCAGTATTTT	CASSHNRGSWGTDTQYF
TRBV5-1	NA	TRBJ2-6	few	TGCGCCAGCAGCTACAGGGCTGGGGCCAACGTCCTGACTTTC	CASSYRAGANVLTF
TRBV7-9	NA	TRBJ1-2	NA	TGTGCCAGCCTGCCGGCGGGGAATTACTACTATGGCTACACCTTC	CASLPAGNYYYGYTF
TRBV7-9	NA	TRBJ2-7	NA	TGTGCCAGCAGCTCTCCTCTGAGGGCCCCCTACGAGCAGTACTTC	CASSSPLRAPYEQYF
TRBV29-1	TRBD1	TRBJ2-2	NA	TGCAGCGTTGAGAAGGACAGGGTTGACACCGGGGAGCTGTTTTTT	CSVEKDRVDTGELFF
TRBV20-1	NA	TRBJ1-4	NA	TGCAGTGCTAGGAACGGCGCTAATGAAAAACTGTTTTTT	CSARNGANEKLFF
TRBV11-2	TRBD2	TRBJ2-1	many	TGTGCCAGCAGCCCACTAGCGGGAGGGTCCTACAATGAGCAGTTCTTC	CASSPLAGGSYNEQFF
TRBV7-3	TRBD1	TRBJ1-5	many	TGTGCCAGCAGCTCACTGACCCCGGACAGGGAAAGGAATCAGCCCCAGCATTTT	CASSSLTPDRERNQPQHF
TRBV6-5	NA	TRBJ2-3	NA	TGTGCCAGCAGTTTAGCCGACGTGACAGATACGCAGTATTTT	CASSLADVTDTQYF
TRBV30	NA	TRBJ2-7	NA	TGTGCCTGGACGGAAGGGGGTTTAGACGAGCAGTACTTC	CAWTEGGLDEQYF
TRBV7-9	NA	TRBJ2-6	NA	TGTGCCAGCGCACGCGGGGCCTCTGGGGCCAACGTCCTGACTTTC	CASARGASGANVLTF
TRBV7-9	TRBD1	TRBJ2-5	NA	TGTGCCAGCAGCCAAGGACAGGCGGTGACCCAGTACTTC	CASSQGQAVTQYF
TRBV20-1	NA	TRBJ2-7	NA	TGCAGTGCTAGCCGCTCACCCTACGAGCAGTACTTC	CSASRSPYEQYF
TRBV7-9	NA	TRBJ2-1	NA	TGTGCCAGCAGCCCTCCGGGACATCCCTACAATGAGCAGTTCTTC	CASSPPGHPYNEQFF
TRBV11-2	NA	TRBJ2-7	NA	TGTGCCAGCAGCCCCGGGACACGGTGGGAGCAGTACTTC	CASSPGTRWEQYF
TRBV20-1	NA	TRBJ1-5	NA	TGCAGTGCTAGAGATCGGAGGGAATATCAGCCCCAGCATTTT	CSARDRREYQPQHF
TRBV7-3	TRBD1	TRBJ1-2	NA	TGTGCCAGCAGCTTGTATGGGCCGACAGGGGATAGCTATGGCTACACCTTC	CASSLYGPTGDSYGYTF
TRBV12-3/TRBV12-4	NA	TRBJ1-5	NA	TGTGCCAGCAGTTGGACAGCCTCTAGCAATCAGCCCCAGCATTTT	CASSWTASSNQPQHF
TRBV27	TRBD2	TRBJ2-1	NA	TGTGCCAGCAGTGGACTAGCGGGAAGACACAATGAGCAGTTCTTC	CASSGLAGRHNEQFF
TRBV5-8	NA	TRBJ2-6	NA	TGTGCCAGCAGCTTATGGTGGGGCGAGAGCTCTGGGGCCAACGTCCTGACTTTC	CASSLWWGESSGANVLTF
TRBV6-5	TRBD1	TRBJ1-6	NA	TGTGCCAGCAGCCCCCCGAGGGACAGGGGATATTCACCCCTCCACTTT	CASSPPRDRGYSPLHF
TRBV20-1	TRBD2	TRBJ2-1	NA	TGCAGTGCTAGAGATCCGGCTAGCGGGGGCTATGAGCAGTTCTTC	CSARDPASGGYEQFF
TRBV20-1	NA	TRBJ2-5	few	TGCAGTGCTAGAAACCTCCGTGGAGTAGGACAAGAGACCCAGTACTTC	CSARNLRGVGQETQYF
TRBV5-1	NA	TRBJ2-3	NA	TGCGCCAGCAGCTTGAGTCCTCCCACAGATACGCAGTATTTT	CASSLSPPTDTQYF
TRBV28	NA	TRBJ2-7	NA	TGTGCCAGCAGTCCCGGGACTCGCCCCTACGAGCAGTACTTC	CASSPGTRPYEQYF
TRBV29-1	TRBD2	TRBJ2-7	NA	TGCAGCGTGAAGCGGGGGGGTCCCTACGAGCAGTACTTC	CSVKRGGPYEQYF
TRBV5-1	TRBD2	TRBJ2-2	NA	TGCGCCAGCAGCCGGACCAGCGGGAGGGCCGCCACCGGGGAGCTGTTTTTT	CASSRTSGRAATGELFF
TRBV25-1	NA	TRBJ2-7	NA	TGTGCCAGCAGTGAATATAACAGTTACGAGCAGTACTTC	CASSEYNSYEQYF
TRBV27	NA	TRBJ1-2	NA	TGTGCCAGCAGTTTATCGTTAGGGGATTATTATGGCTACACCTTC	CASSLSLGDYYGYTF
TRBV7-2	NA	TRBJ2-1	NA	TGTGCCAGCAGCTCTTATAGGGGACCAGCGAGGGAGCAGTTCTTC	CASSSYRGPAREQFF